A selection of T cell receptor beta chains follows, all from one sample in a study of response to subunit inactivated influenza vaccine. TCRdb re-analysed the RT-PCR reads in MiXCR, keeping a single row per CDR3 protein. Of around 650,000 distinct CDR3 sequences in the sample, around 16% were seen once. Source: PBMCs from blood, taken about 11 days after vaccination. Receptors were obtained from a man aged 50-59 years who received an inactivated influenza vaccine. Both conserved end residues are part of each CDR3. D genes are given only for firm matches. The size entry is marked missing in some rows and otherwise reads once, few, many or a size class.

size	D	J	V	CDR3	DNA
many	NA	TRBJ2-2	TRBV5-1	CASSLTGRNTGELFF	TGCGCCAGCAGCTTGACAGGGAGGAACACCGGGGAGCTGTTTTTT
NA	TRBD1	TRBJ2-7	TRBV20-1	CSASSPDRGYEQYF	TGCAGTGCTAGTTCTCCGGACAGGGGATACGAGCAGTACTTC
NA	NA	TRBJ1-5	TRBV6-2/TRBV6-3	CASKKGDYSNQPQHF	TGTGCCAGCAAAAAGGGGGATTATAGCAATCAGCCCCAGCATTTT
NA	NA	TRBJ1-2	TRBV5-6	CASSFFLGTGSYGYTF	TGTGCCAGCAGCTTTTTCCTTGGGACGGGCAGTTATGGCTACACCTTC
few	TRBD2	TRBJ2-7	TRBV20-1	CSAREVAGDLYEQYF	TGCAGTGCTAGAGAGGTGGCGGGAGATTTGTACGAGCAGTACTTC
many	NA	TRBJ2-5	TRBV5-1	CASSSGQIQETQYF	TGCGCCAGCAGTTCAGGACAGATCCAAGAGACCCAGTACTTC
NA	TRBD1	TRBJ2-7	TRBV4-1	CASSHTGTGIIYEQYF	TGCGCCAGCAGCCATACCGGGACAGGCATCATCTACGAGCAGTACTTC
NA	TRBD2	TRBJ2-1	TRBV12-3/TRBV12-4	CASSFSPASGALYNEQFF	TGTGCCAGCAGTTTCTCTCCCGCTAGCGGGGCCCTCTACAATGAGCAGTTCTTC
few	NA	TRBJ2-1	TRBV20-1	CSARTYKSNEQFF	TGCAGTGCTAGAACGTACAAATCCAATGAGCAGTTCTTC
NA	NA	TRBJ2-7	TRBV7-8	CASSHGAVSYEQYF	TGTGCCAGCAGCCACGGGGCAGTCTCCTACGAGCAGTACTTC
few	TRBD1	TRBJ1-1	TRBV6-1	CASSTGAGGQTTEAFF	TGTGCCAGCAGTACCGGTGCAGGGGGGCAGACCACTGAAGCTTTCTTT
many	TRBD1	TRBJ2-5	TRBV12-3/TRBV12-4	CASSFGTEETQYF	TGTGCCAGCAGCTTCGGGACAGAAGAGACCCAGTACTTC
NA	NA	TRBJ2-7	TRBV3-1	CASSQDWQLREQYF	TGTGCCAGCAGCCAAGATTGGCAGCTTCGGGAGCAGTACTTC
NA	TRBD2	TRBJ2-3	TRBV10-1	CASSERLVSTSGGADTQYF	TGCGCCAGCAGTGAACGGTTGGTCTCGACTAGCGGGGGGGCAGATACGCAGTATTTT
few	NA	TRBJ1-6	TRBV5-1	CASSLGSHHNNSPLHF	TGCGCCAGCAGCTTGGGCTCACATCATAATAATTCACCCCTCCACTTT
few	NA	TRBJ2-5	TRBV11-2	CASSPSREGTQYF	TGTGCCAGCAGCCCCTCTCGAGAGGGGACCCAGTACTTC
few	NA	TRBJ2-3	TRBV7-9	CASRSPGAEQYF	TGTGCCAGCAGGAGTCCGGGGGCAGAGCAGTATTTT
NA	NA	TRBJ2-1	TRBV7-2	CASSLFVRPNEQFF	TGTGCCAGCAGCTTATTCGTACGGCCCAATGAGCAGTTCTTC
NA	NA	TRBJ1-1	TRBV3-1	CASSQLQLDTEAFF	TGTGCCAGCAGCCAATTACAGCTGGACACTGAAGCTTTCTTT
many	TRBD2	TRBJ2-1	TRBV14	CASSQEWRGVYNEQFF	TGTGCCAGCAGCCAAGAATGGCGGGGGGTCTACAATGAGCAGTTCTTC
many	NA	TRBJ1-1	TRBV5-1	CASSLGLTPNTEAFF	TGCGCCAGCAGCTTGGGGTTGACACCAAACACTGAAGCTTTCTTT
NA	TRBD2	TRBJ2-1	TRBV7-8	CASSLLAGYAYNEQFF	TGTGCCAGCAGCTTGCTAGCGGGCTACGCCTACAATGAGCAGTTCTTC
many	NA	TRBJ2-3	TRBV29-1	CSVHNTQYF	TGCAGCGTCCATAATACGCAGTATTTT
few	TRBD2	TRBJ2-6	TRBV24-1	CATSPPGGSSGANVLTF	TGTGCCACCAGCCCACCGGGGGGGAGCTCTGGGGCCAACGTCCTGACTTTC
NA	NA	TRBJ1-4	TRBV7-2	CASSLGSRFGLFF	TGTGCCAGCAGTCTAGGTTCCAGATTCGGACTGTTTTTT
NA	TRBD2	TRBJ2-4	TRBV4-3	CASSQEMDSGGKNIQYF	TGCGCCAGCAGCCAAGAAATGGACAGCGGGGGCAAAAACATTCAGTACTTC
few	TRBD2	TRBJ2-3	TRBV12-3/TRBV12-4	CASNGTSGRASTDTQYF	TGTGCCAGCAACGGGACTAGCGGGAGAGCTAGCACAGATACGCAGTATTTT
NA	NA	TRBJ1-4	TRBV15	CATSRDHNSEKLFF	TGTGCCACCAGCAGAGATCATAATTCGGAAAAACTGTTTTTT
few	TRBD2	TRBJ2-2	TRBV20-1	CSAREASGANTGELFF	TGCAGTGCTAGAGAAGCTAGCGGGGCTAACACCGGGGAGCTGTTTTTT
few	TRBD1	TRBJ1-4	TRBV19	CASSLWTGGGEKLFF	TGTGCCAGTAGTCTCTGGACAGGGGGCGGTGAAAAACTGTTTTTT
NA	TRBD1	TRBJ2-7	TRBV7-2	CASRGTGIYEQYF	TGTGCCAGCAGAGGGACAGGGATCTACGAGCAGTACTTC
few	NA	TRBJ2-2	TRBV15	CATSRGENTGELFF	TGTGCCACCAGCAGAGGGGAAAACACCGGGGAGCTGTTTTTT
NA	NA	TRBJ2-7	TRBV24-1	CATSDSGQGTLYEQYF	TGTGCCACCAGTGATTCCGGACAAGGGACGCTCTACGAGCAGTACTTC
few	NA	TRBJ1-1	TRBV20-1	CSARRPGSNTEAFF	TGCAGTGCTAGAAGACCCGGGTCCAACACTGAAGCTTTCTTT
few	NA	TRBJ2-1	TRBV2	CASSDGGLRQFF	TGTGCCAGCAGTGATGGGGGTTTGCGGCAGTTCTTC
NA	NA	TRBJ1-1	TRBV12-3/TRBV12-4	CASRMGLNTEAFF	TGTGCCAGCAGAATGGGGCTGAACACTGAAGCTTTCTTT
NA	TRBD2	TRBJ2-4	TRBV5-6	CASSFSSGANIQYF	TGTGCCAGCAGCTTCTCGAGCGGGGCGAACATTCAGTACTTC
NA	TRBD2	TRBJ2-1	TRBV6-2/TRBV6-3	CASSYPPGFLAGAGYNEQFF	TGTGCCAGCAGTTACCCCCCCGGGTTTCTAGCGGGAGCGGGTTACAATGAGCAGTTCTTC
NA	TRBD1	TRBJ2-4	TRBV12-3/TRBV12-4	CASSWGQGAIQYF	TGTGCCAGCAGCTGGGGACAGGGAGCCATTCAGTACTTC
NA	TRBD2	TRBJ2-1	TRBV5-4	CASSLVGAGGVNEQFF	TGTGCCAGCAGCTTGGTCGGTGCGGGAGGGGTCAATGAGCAGTTCTTC
few	NA	TRBJ2-2	TRBV7-2	CASSFSYGELFF	TGTGCCAGCAGCTTTTCTTACGGGGAGCTGTTTTTT
NA	NA	TRBJ2-1	TRBV6-2/TRBV6-3	CASSLVGPRRVDEQFF	TGTGCCAGCAGCCTAGTCGGCCCGAGGAGGGTGGATGAGCAGTTCTTC
NA	TRBD2	TRBJ2-7	TRBV20-1	CSASYYQAGVTYEQYF	TGCAGTGCTAGTTACTATCAAGCGGGGGTAACCTACGAGCAGTACTTC
many	NA	TRBJ1-1	TRBV7-9	CASSFVGGTEAFF	TGTGCCAGCAGCTTCGTGGGGGGCACTGAAGCTTTCTTT
few	TRBD2	TRBJ2-2	TRBV5-1	CASSSTSDVTGELFF	TGCGCCAGCAGCTCGACTAGCGATGTCACCGGGGAGCTGTTTTTT
few	TRBD1	TRBJ2-1	TRBV2	CASSTGVSYNEQFF	TGTGCCAGCAGTACAGGGGTCTCCTACAATGAGCAGTTCTTC
few	NA	TRBJ2-7	TRBV4-3	CASSQDWGPSYEQYF	TGCGCCAGCAGCCAAGATTGGGGACCGTCCTACGAGCAGTACTTC
few	NA	TRBJ1-2	TRBV5-1	CASSLDSPYGYTF	TGCGCCAGCAGCTTGGACAGTCCGTATGGCTACACCTTC